Sequencing of this T cell receptor (beta chain) was carried out in a study of T cells in Graves' hyperthyroidism and ophthalmopathy. Amplification targeted TCR beta CDR3 regions from RNA transcripts. First-round RT-PCR targeting the TCR CDR3 was performed with the HTBI primer set. Each CDR3 protein gets one entry after TCRdb re-called the multiplex PCR reads with MiXCR. Seen here are 300,000 to 450,000 distinct CDR3 sequences, about 15% observed once, and the top ten hold more than 9.5%. Looked up from germline, CDR1 is SNHLY and CDR2 is FYNNEI. The CDR3 is made up of 13 amino acids. J gave up 4 bases and V 7 bases, and 5 bases lay outside the gene matches. Study findings and constraints: Most clonotypes that expanded in the thyroid above 0.001 also showed up in blood.

This clonotype appeared many times. Its antigen is unknown. Sequencing was done on a sample of blood. This clonotype was sampled from a woman aged 55-69 years with Graves' hyperthyroidism. The V gene is TRBV2, the J gene TRBJ1-1; 8 nucleotides line up with TRBD1. The CDR3 loop reads CASNDRGTTEAFF. For the CDR3, the DNA is TGTGCCAGCAATGACAGGGGCACCACTGAAGCTTTCTTT.